The text below deals with one TCR beta chain. In the original workflow: Amplification of reference gene primers provided the estimated nucleated cell counts. Measured with immunoSEQ multiplex PCR; TCRdb has only the in-frame clones, and not every one. V, J and clone size are taken as reported in that table, and D and trimming were inferred from the DNA itself. The repertoire consists of some 250,000 clones, with over 65% occurring once and the leading ten covering 3.3%. The data derive from a study of blood T cell repertoires in COVID-19. Study information: The analysed material was cDNA or gDNA that came from T cells, B-cell-depleted T cells, or PBMCs.

Germline V gene data show CDR1 as LNHDA and CDR2 as SQIVND (reference sequence). The CDR3 is 17 amino acids. J was trimmed by 4 bases and V by 0 bases; bases with no gene match: 11. V is TRBV19 and J is TRBJ1-1; 7 bases match TRBD1. The sample consisted of peripheral blood. The TCR originated in an elderly woman with acute or convalescent COVID-19. Here the CDR3 reads CASSIEPQKTGLTEAFF. In nucleotides, the CDR3 is TGTGCCAGTAGTATAGAACCTCAAAAGACAGGGCTCACTGAAGCTTTCTTT.